This T cell receptor beta chain was captured by sequencing in a study of T cell repertoires in cytomegalovirus infection. Study information: An indication of both CMV infection and matching HLA type came from public TCR beta signatures. Study-level results: There were HLA-C-restricted CMV-specific TCR beta clonotypes dominating the ex vivo response. Identification of carriers of CMV plus the relevant HLA was achieved through cumulative public TCR beta family frequency.

One entry per CDR3 protein, called by TCRdb with MiXCR from the reads. The sample contains fewer than 200,000 distinct CDR3 sequences, roughly 9% of which appear only once. The CDR3 length is 13 residues. The germline V gene encodes CDR1 ENHRY and CDR2 SYGVKD. V dropped 4 bases and J dropped 4 bases, with 11 bases sitting between them. Concerning this clonotype itself: The antigen is undetermined.

Sequenced input: PBMCs. This receptor was taken from a human donor in good health (CMV status not recorded). Some clones in this sample may be carry-over from other donors' samples. The J gene is TRBJ2-7, the V gene TRBV10-3; no reliable D call. The CDR3 sequence is CAISGRAEYEQYF. The CDR3 DNA reads TGTGCCATCAGTGGCCGGGCAGAGTACGAGCAGTACTTC.